The clone carrying this T cell receptor beta chain was seen at least ten times. The antigen remains unidentified. Amplification of TCR beta CDR3 regions used RNA as the template. Primed by the HTBI set, a first-round RT-PCR was run on the TCR CDR3. TCRdb independently ran MiXCR on the multiplex PCR reads; one entry per CDR3 protein. The sample includes fewer than 750,000 distinct CDR3 sequences, about 15% of them seen just once. This sample was included in a study of T cells in Graves' hyperthyroidism and ophthalmopathy. Study-level information: The blood sample was taken at first diagnosis, before treatment began. Study results and limitations: The model predicted ophthalmopathy a median roughly 6.5 months before onset.

This CDR3 contains 14 residues. From germline, CDR1 is LNHDA and CDR2 SQIVND (reference sequence). The germline V and J ends were trimmed by 8 bases and 7 bases, with 18 bases remaining between them. The sequenced sample was blood. The TCR comes from a woman aged 40 to 55 with Graves' ophthalmopathy. The chain uses TRBV19 and TRBJ1-5; tentatively, D is TRBD1 (5 bases). This CDR3 reads CASGPGGGKQPQHF. Here the CDR3 DNA reads TGTGCCAGTGGACCGGGGGGAGGAAAACAGCCCCAGCATTTT.